A single T cell receptor beta chain is shown here with its context. What it binds is unknown. The method was immunoSEQ multiplex PCR; TCRdb's version includes in-frame clones alone and lacks a portion of them. The table lists 39,000 or so clones, around nine tenths of them singletons. The germline gives CDR1 LNHDA, CDR2 SQIVND (reference sequence). Trimming shortened V by 4 bases and J by 3 bases, and 10 bases separated the two germline ends. The CDR3 is 15 amino acids. The data belong to a study of monozygotic twins with cystic fibrosis. Background on the study: Approximately 2.8 micrograms of fragmented DNA underwent around 14 PCR cycles for library preparation. Regarding the study as a whole: Shared CDR3 numbers were not associated with age, concordance or severity. J usage was most co-twin-similar in 8 of 16 pairs, V in 13. Monozygotic CF twin pairs shared significantly more nucleotide-identical clonotypes than unrelated CF individuals did.

The receptor was isolated from a boy aged 2 to 9 with cystic fibrosis. The rearrangement links TRBV19 to TRBJ1-6, with D unclear. Sequencing was carried out using blood. The CDR3 DNA reads as TGTGCCAGTAGTAACTCGGGAGGCTATAATTCACCCCTCCACTTT. It translates to CASSNSGGYNSPLHF.